Sequencing of this TCR beta chain was carried out in a study of T cells in women clearing cervical HPV infection. As for the study in general: Women with histologically confirmed HPV16-related CIN3 or worse, 2 with invasive cancer, served as cases. General study findings and limits: Effector/memory and HPV-specific T cells were not isolated, and association timing is unknown.

Each participant carried one incident cervical HPV16 infection only. MY09/MY11 PCR detected cervical HPV DNA; dot-blot assigned genotypes. A word on this clone: Its antigen is undetermined. The read terminates 3 residues before the CDR3 end, so the remaining end is supplied by the germline J gene.

The junction had 8 bases not matched to a gene; V was cut back by 6 bases and J by 5 bases. The CDR3 is 14 amino acids. Germline CDR1 reads KGHSH; CDR2 reads LQKENI. Here immunoSEQ multiplex PCR was the method, and the copy in TCRdb shows in-frame clones only, minus some. Its table lists approximately 41,000 clones. This TCR was sampled from a woman aged 18 to 69 with a cervical HPV16 infection that either progressed to CIN3+ or cleared (not recorded which). The sample comprised blood buffy coat. J is TRBJ2-7 and V is TRBV18, with 9 nucleotides matching TRBD1. Partial CDR3 DNA: TGTGCCAGCTCGCAAACAGGGGGCAGCGACGAG. Protein: CASSQTGGSDE. The whole CDR3 region reads CASSQTGGSDEQYF.